This T cell receptor (beta chain) was sequenced for a study of response to subunit inactivated influenza vaccine (dated by TCRdb to 2016 to 2018). For the wider study: To follow how T cells responded to a trivalent subunit inactivated influenza vaccine, the researchers relied on deep quantitative profiling of the T cell receptor repertoire. Points the paper makes about the study in general: The authors proposed that each seasonal influenza vaccination may bring in only a limited number of new T cells.

Notes on this clonotype: Its antigen specificity is not known. No much larger clonotype is one base removed from it; base qualities were not supplied.

The CDR3 holds 14 amino acids from the cysteine to the phenylalanine. Only the CDR3 portion is preserved as DNA: 42 bases, with reading frame beginning at the first base. V is clipped by 0 bases and J by 3 bases, and the sequence between their germline boundaries is 7 bases long. The germline V gene sets CDR1 to LGHNA and CDR2 to YNFKEQ. Library preparation was by RT-PCR. The listed sequencing device is Illumina HiSeq 2500. TCRdb's own reprocessing of the public reads used fastp at Q25 and MiXCR and kept productive beta chains. Every entry covers one CDR3 protein and lists the most common genes and DNA from its rows. This sample is represented by roughly 700,000 distinct CDR3 sequences; around a sixth of them were singletons. The ten largest clones take up around a tenth of the sample.

The source of this sequence is a middle-aged man who received an inactivated influenza vaccine. Donor details come from another sample of the same person, matched by shared clones. The rearrangement combines TRBV4-2 with TRBJ2-3; the D segment cannot be called with confidence. This specimen was PBMCs from blood, taken 11 to 12 days after vaccination. The sequence in DNA is TGTGCCAGCAGCCAAGATATCAAAACAGATACGCAGTATTTT. It translates to CASSQDIKTDTQYF.